Shown below are 23 T cell receptor beta chains from a single sample sequenced in a study of shared clonotypes between healthy human individuals. Only in-frame clones appear in the TCRdb table, and some are missing; sequencing was by immunoSEQ multiplex PCR. The table has approximately 470,000 clones, over 70% seen once; the top ten hold 12%. Material: PBMCs. These TCRs come from a woman aged 40-49 years in good health. Some clones in this sample may be carry-over from other donors' samples.

This chain joins TRBV5-1 and TRBJ2-7; 11 bases agree with TRBD2. V was clipped by 3 bases and J by 0 bases; unmatched bases: 5. Germline V gene data show CDR1 as SGHRS and CDR2 as YFSETQ. CDR3 size: 16 residues. The CDR3 reads CASSWGLAVSSYEQYF. The CDR3 coding sequence is TGCGCCAGCAGCTGGGGACTAGCGGTCTCCTCCTACGAGCAGTACTTC.

As for this clone: A far larger clone is one nucleotide away, so this likely arose from a read error. This specimen includes other DNA sequences encoding the same CDR3. J is TRBJ1-1 and V is TRBV5-1; tentatively, D is TRBD1 (5 bases). Germline CDR1 reads SGHRS; CDR2 reads YFSETQ. V lost 1 base and J lost 4, with 8 bases in between. The CDR3 has 13 amino acids. DNA of the CDR3: TGCGCCAGCAGCTTGATGGGGGGCACTGAAGCTTTCTTT. This codes for CASSLMGGTEAFF.

As concerns this clone: This sequence is one base from a far larger clone and is likely a read error. The V gene is TRBV4-2, the J gene TRBJ1-5; D is ambiguous. Germline loops: CDR1 LGHNA, CDR2 YNFKEQ. Trimming stripped 0 bases from V and 4 bases from J, with 10 bases between. The CDR3 consists of 15 residues. In nucleotides, the CDR3 is TGTGCCAGCAGCCAAGATAGGGTCCAAAATCAGCCCCAGCATTTT. Translated: CASSQDRVQNQPQHF.

The chain carries TRBV19 and TRBJ2-1; the D call may be TRBD1 or TRBD2 (5 bases each). With 3 bases removed from V and 2 bases from J, the gap between germline ends came to 8 bases. Germline values: CDR1 LNHDA, CDR2 SQIVND (reference sequence). The CDR3 sequence is 14 residues long. The CDR3 nucleotides read TGTGCCAGTAGTATGGGGGATACCTACAATGAGCAGTTCTTC. It yields the protein CASSMGDTYNEQFF.

Points on this clone: A much larger clone lies one base from this, so it may be a read error. The sample holds other DNA sequences that translate to the same CDR3. V gene TRBV30 combines with J gene TRBJ1-6, with a possible D match to TRBD1 (6 bases). The V gene's germline CDR1 is GTSNPN and CDR2 SVGIG (reference sequence). The CDR3 consists of 17 residues. The CDR3 region has the DNA TGTGCCTGGAGGGACCGATTGGGGGCCCTCTATAATTCACCCCTCCACTTC. Encoded protein: CAWRDRLGALYNSPLHF. Full variable domain (outside the CDR3, taken from reference TRBV30 and TRBJ1-6): SQTIHQWPATLVQPVGSPLSLECTVEGTSNPNLYWYRQAAGRGLQLLFYSVGIGQISSEVPQNLSASRPQDRQFILSSKKLLLSDSGFYLCAWRDRLGALYNSPLHFGNGTRLTVT.

This chain links TRBV27 with TRBJ2-6; D perhaps matches TRBD2 (5 bases). The CDR3 has 15 amino acids. Germline V CDR1 and CDR2: MNHEY, SMNVEV (reference sequence). V was clipped by 3 bases and J by 2 bases, with 8 bases between them. The chain's CDR3 is CASSLFSAGANVLTF. The CDR3 coding sequence is TGTGCCAGCAGTTTGTTTAGCGCTGGGGCCAACGTCCTGACTTTC.

Remarks on this clone: This likely reflects a read error, since a far larger clone is one base away. The chain has TRBV30 and TRBJ2-2, with D perhaps matching TRBD2 (6 bases). The V end lost 7 bases, the J end lost 4 bases, and 25 bases lay between the germline ends. The CDR3 loop spans 17 amino acids. The germline V gene encodes CDR1 GTSNPN and CDR2 SVGIG (reference sequence). The CDR3 spells CASNPTGGMVRTGELFF. DNA of the CDR3: TGTGCCTCAAACCCGACTGGCGGGATGGTTCGCACCGGGGAGCTGTTTTTT.

This clone was detected a few times. CDR3 DNA: TGTGCCAGCAGTGCCCCGGGGGACAGAACACCCTACGAGCAGTACTTC. It encodes CASSAPGDRTPYEQYF. The chain joins TRBV6-4 to TRBJ2-7; D is possibly TRBD1 (7 bases). This CDR3 spans 16 amino acids. Trimming cost V 4 bases and J 2 bases, with 18 bases left between them. The germline CDR1 and CDR2 sequences are MRHNA and SNTAGT.

The J gene is TRBJ1-2, the V gene TRBV2, with a weak D call TRBD1 (6 bases). The CDR3 is 13 amino acids. Germline CDR1 reads SNHLY; CDR2 reads FYNNEI. Deletions cut 6 bases from V and 8 bases from J, with 16 bases between. The CDR3 loop is CASSAGERRGYTF. As DNA, the CDR3 is TGTGCCAGCAGCGCAGGGGAGCGGCGAGGCTACACCTTC.

Concerning this clone itself: This sequence is one base from a far larger clone and is likely a read error. CDR3 nucleotide sequence: TGCGCCAGCAGCTCCTCGGCTAGCGGGCCCGGCGAGCAGTACTTC. Encoded protein: CASSSSASGPGEQYF. The gene calls are TRBV5-1 and TRBJ2-7; 8 bases align to TRBD2. Germline-derived CDR1 and CDR2 are SGHRS and YFSETQ. The CDR3 is 15 residues long. The ends lost 3 bases at V and 6 bases at J; junction bases unmatched: 11.

The chain joins TRBV28 to TRBJ1-1, with D unclear. Looked up from germline, CDR1 is MDHEN and CDR2 is SYDVKM. The germline V and J ends were trimmed by 4 bases and 11 bases, with 14 bases remaining between them. The CDR3 is 12 residues long. The CDR3 protein is CASSSSPQRAFF. The DNA of the CDR3 is TGTGCCAGCAGTTCTTCACCCCAGCGGGCTTTCTTT.

The chain carries TRBV25-1 and TRBJ2-5, with D uncertain. Per the germline V gene, CDR1 is MGHDK and CDR2 is SYGVNS. The CDR3 is 15 amino acids. V shed 1 base and J shed 1 base, with 10 bases lying between them. CDR3 residues: CASSEFRGVQETQYF. DNA of the CDR3: TGTGCCAGCAGTGAATTCCGTGGGGTCCAAGAGACCCAGTACTTC.

V gene TRBV5-4 combines with J gene TRBJ2-7; 7 nucleotides match TRBD1. The CDR3 is made up of 14 amino acids. The germline CDR1 and CDR2 sequences are SGHNT and YYREEE (reference sequence). V shed 1 base, J shed 6 bases, and the junction held 7 bases outside the gene matches. The CDR3 DNA reads as TGTGCCAGCAGCTTGAAAGGGGGCACATTCGAGCAGTACTTC. Protein product: CASSLKGGTFEQYF.

V gene TRBV11-3 combines with J gene TRBJ2-3; no clear D. The CDR3 extends over 15 amino acids. The V gene's germline CDR1 is SGHNT and CDR2 YENEEA. Between the trimmed V and J ends, which lost 4 bases and 6 bases, there was a span of 17 bases. CDR3 sequence reads: CASSSKTSSPDTQYF. The CDR3 bases are TGTGCCAGCAGCTCCAAAACCTCTAGTCCCGATACGCAGTATTTT.

The table lists this clone with a few counts. A single base separates this from a much larger clone, so it may be a read error. V usage is TRBV30 and J usage is TRBJ1-2, with 7 bases identical to TRBD1. With 6 bases clipped from V and 4 bases from J, the junction kept 8 bases outside the gene matches. Germline V gene data show CDR1 as GTSNPN and CDR2 as SVGIG (reference sequence). CDR3 size: 13 residues. CDR3 protein: CACSRQGPYGYTF. In DNA form, the CDR3 reads TGTGCCTGTAGCAGACAGGGCCCCTATGGCTACACCTTC. The whole variable domain, filled in from reference TRBV30 and TRBJ1-2, reads SQTIHQWPATLVQPVGSPLSLECTVEGTSNPNLYWYRQAAGRGLQLLFYSVGIGQISSEVPQNLSASRPQDRQFILSSKKLLLSDSGFYLCACSRQGPYGYTFGSGTRLTVV.

As for this clone: A far larger clone lies a single base away; this is likely a read error. The V call is TRBV9, the J call TRBJ1-4, with 8 bases matching TRBD1. Germline assignment: CDR1 SGDLS and CDR2 YYNGEE. This CDR3 region has 14 residues. In DNA form, the CDR3 reads TGTGCCAGCAGCCAGGGGGCAGGGGTTGAAAAACTGCTTTTT. This encodes CASSQGAGVEKLLF.

The chain is built from TRBV7-6 and TRBJ2-7; a weak D match, TRBD2 (6 bases). V lost 0 bases and J 2 bases, leaving 11 bases between the germline ends. The CDR3 runs to 15 residues. Germline CDR1 reads SGHVS; CDR2 reads FNYEAQ. As DNA, the CDR3 is TGTGCCAGCAGCTTAGCGGGGGGAGGTCCCTACGAGCAGTACTTC. It translates to CASSLAGGGPYEQYF.

This chain connects TRBV10-3 to TRBJ2-7, with 9 bases fitting TRBD2. The germline gives CDR1 ENHRY, CDR2 SYGVKD. J was trimmed by 3 bases and V by 4 bases; bases with no gene match: 7. The CDR3 length is 15 residues. Here the CDR3 DNA reads TGTGCCATCAGTGGGGGGACTAGCTGGAGCTACGAGCAGTACTTC. Translating it yields CAISGGTSWSYEQYF.

The J gene is TRBJ1-2, the V gene TRBV6-1; D gene uncertain. From germline, CDR1 is MNHNS and CDR2 SASEGT. Deletions cut 5 bases from V and 5 bases from J, with 6 bases between. The CDR3 covers 11 residues. CDR3 loop: CASSYPYGYTF. DNA for the CDR3: TGTGCCAGCAGTTATCCTTATGGCTACACCTTC.

The chain links TRBV30 to TRBJ1-1, with 7 nucleotides matching TRBD1. V was clipped by 4 bases and J by 5 bases; unmatched bases: 10. CDR1 and CDR2 from the germline V gene are GTSNPN and SVGIG (reference sequence). CDR3 length equals 14 residues. This CDR3 reads CAWNSGTEETEAFF. For the CDR3, the DNA is TGTGCCTGGAATAGTGGGACAGAGGAGACTGAAGCTTTCTTT.

CDR3 loop: CASKSRGPSYEQYF. DNA for the CDR3: TGTGCCAGCAAATCGAGGGGACCCTCCTACGAGCAGTACTTC. This chain connects TRBV27 to TRBJ2-7; either TRBD1 or TRBD2 may supply D (5 bases each). V lost 7 bases, J lost 0 bases, and 13 bases lay in between. The CDR3 loop spans 14 amino acids. The germline V gene encodes CDR1 MNHEY and CDR2 SMNVEV (reference sequence).

V is TRBV7-3 and J is TRBJ2-7, with 8 positions matching TRBD1. The CDR3 totals 14 residues. Per the germline V gene, CDR1 is SGHTA and CDR2 is FQGTGA. V was clipped by 5 bases and J by 4 bases; unmatched bases: 7. The CDR3 sequence is CASSPGQGGYEQYF. CDR3 bases: TGTGCCAGCAGCCCAGGACAGGGCGGATACGAGCAGTACTTC.

The J gene is TRBJ1-1, the V gene TRBV2; no reliable D call. The V gene's germline CDR1 is SNHLY and CDR2 FYNNEI. Deletions cut 8 bases from V and 0 bases from J, with 10 bases between. The CDR3 is 13 amino acids. The CDR3 nucleotides are TGTGCCAGCGGTTCAGAATTGAACACTGAAGCTTTCTTT. This sequence encodes CASGSELNTEAFF.